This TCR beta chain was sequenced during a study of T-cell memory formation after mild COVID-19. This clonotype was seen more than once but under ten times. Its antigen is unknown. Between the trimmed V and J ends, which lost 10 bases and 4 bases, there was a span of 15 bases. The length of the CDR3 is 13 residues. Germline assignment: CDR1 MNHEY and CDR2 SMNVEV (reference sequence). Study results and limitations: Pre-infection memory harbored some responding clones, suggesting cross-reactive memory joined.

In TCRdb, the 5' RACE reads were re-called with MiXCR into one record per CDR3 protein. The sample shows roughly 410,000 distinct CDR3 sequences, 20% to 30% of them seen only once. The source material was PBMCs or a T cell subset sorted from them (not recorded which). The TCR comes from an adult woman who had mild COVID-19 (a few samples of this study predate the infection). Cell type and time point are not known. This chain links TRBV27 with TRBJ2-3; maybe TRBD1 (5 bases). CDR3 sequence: CATAAWGPDTQYF. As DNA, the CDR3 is TGTGCCACCGCGGCGTGGGGCCCAGATACGCAGTATTTT.